These 10 T cell receptor beta chains share one sample of origin, sequenced in a study of blood T cell repertoires in COVID-19. Libraries were prepared by immunoSEQ multiplex PCR; TCRdb keeps only in-frame clonotypes and omits some of them. The sample lists around 250,000 clones, around four fifths seen once, with around 1.9% in the top ten. The sequencing input was peripheral blood. The receptor source for this set is a woman over 75 with acute or convalescent COVID-19.

The genes are TRBV19 and TRBJ1-6, with 10 positions matching TRBD1. Trimming removed 3 bases from V and 9 bases from J; junction bases left unmatched: 5. CDR1 LNHDA and CDR2 SQIVND come from the germline V gene (reference sequence). The CDR3 covers 15 residues. The CDR3 DNA sequence: TGTGCCAGTAGTATTACCGGGACAGGGGTTTCACCCCTCCACTTT. It encodes CASSITGTGVSPLHF.

This chain links TRBV28 with TRBJ1-4; 8 bases are shared with TRBD1. J lost 8 bases, V lost 5 bases, and 16 bases had no gene match. CDR1 and CDR2 from the germline V gene are MDHEN and SYDVKM. The CDR3 is 17 residues long. CDR3 region: CASSHLPTGDDSEKLFF. The CDR3, as DNA: TGTGCCAGCAGTCACCTTCCGACAGGGGATGATTCGGAAAAACTGTTTTTT.

The CDR3 DNA follows: TGCGCCAGCAGCCGGGGAGGGTTTGGAAACACCATATATTTT. It yields the protein CASSRGGFGNTIYF. J is TRBJ1-3 and V is TRBV4-1; D gene uncertain. This CDR3 contains 14 residues. Deletions cut 4 bases from V and 3 bases from J, with 10 bases between. Germline V gives CDR1 MGHRA, CDR2 YSYEKL.

This clone was detected only once. The V gene is TRBV11-2, the J gene TRBJ2-1, with D perhaps TRBD2 (6 bases). Germline V gene lookup returns CDR1 SGHAT and CDR2 FQNNGV. V lost 5 bases, J lost 0 bases, and 11 bases lay in between. The length of the CDR3 is 15 residues. CDR3 coding DNA: TGTGCCAGCAGCCGGGACTCGTACTCCTACAATGAGCAGTTCTTC. Amino acid sequence: CASSRDSYSYNEQFF.

The chain recombines TRBV5-4 with TRBJ1-1; maybe TRBD1 (6 bases). There are 16 residues in the CDR3. Germline CDR1 is SGHNT and CDR2 is YYREEE (reference sequence). Trimming left V 3 bases short and J 5 bases short, with 20 bases between. The CDR3 bases are TGTGCCAGCAGCTCCGAGCTTGGGTTAGGGGGAACTGAAGCTTTCTTT. Protein sequence: CASSSELGLGGTEAFF.

The chain has TRBV29-1 and TRBJ1-2; weak D call: TRBD1 (5 bases). Germline lookup yields CDR1 SQVTM and CDR2 ANQGSEA. The V end was cut by 6 bases, the J end by 2 bases, with 19 bases between. The CDR3 covers 15 residues. The CDR3 spells CSVGGLGGANYGYTF. The CDR3 bases are TGCAGCGTGGGAGGCCTTGGTGGGGCGAACTATGGCTACACCTTC.

The sample holds one count of this clone. CDR3 DNA: TGTGCCTGGACGGGGACTAACTATGGCTACACCTTC. As protein: CAWTGTNYGYTF. The chain couples TRBV30 to TRBJ1-2; no clear D gene. The V gene lost 4 bases and the J gene lost 0 bases, with 6 bases spanning the gap. There are 12 residues in the CDR3. CDR1 GTSNPN and CDR2 SVGIG come from the germline V gene (reference sequence).

In this sample, this clone turned up once. The chain joins TRBV19 to TRBJ1-4; D unresolved. Trimming cost V 6 bases and J 6 bases, with 8 bases left between them. This CDR3 contains 12 residues. Germline values: CDR1 LNHDA, CDR2 SQIVND (reference sequence). CDR3 residues: CASRAADEKLFF. For the CDR3, the DNA is TGTGCCAGTAGGGCGGCGGATGAAAAACTGTTTTTT.

The chain couples TRBV19 to TRBJ2-1; D gene unclear. CDR3 length equals 12 residues. Between the trimmed V and J ends, which lost 5 bases and 9 bases, there was a span of 11 bases. Germline values: CDR1 LNHDA, CDR2 SQIVND (reference sequence). The CDR3 region has the DNA TGTGCCAGTAGTCCTAACGCCGCTGAGCAGTTCTTC. Amino acid sequence: CASSPNAAEQFF.

The chain uses TRBV28 and TRBJ2-1; D possibly corresponds to TRBD1 (5 bases). In germline, CDR1 is MDHEN, CDR2 SYDVKM. The CDR3 sequence is 15 residues long. With 1 base removed from V and 2 bases from J, the gap between germline ends came to 9 bases. CDR3 protein: CASSLFQGPYNEQFF. The CDR3 DNA reads as TGTGCCAGCAGTTTATTTCAGGGCCCCTACAATGAGCAGTTCTTC. Based on the CDR3 plus reference TRBV28 and TRBJ2-1, the full variable domain is DVKVTQSSRYLVKRTGEKVFLECVQDMDHENMFWYRQDPGLGLRLIYFSYDVKMKEKGDIPEGYSVSREKKERFSLILESASTNQTSMYLCASSLFQGPYNEQFFGPGTRLTVL.